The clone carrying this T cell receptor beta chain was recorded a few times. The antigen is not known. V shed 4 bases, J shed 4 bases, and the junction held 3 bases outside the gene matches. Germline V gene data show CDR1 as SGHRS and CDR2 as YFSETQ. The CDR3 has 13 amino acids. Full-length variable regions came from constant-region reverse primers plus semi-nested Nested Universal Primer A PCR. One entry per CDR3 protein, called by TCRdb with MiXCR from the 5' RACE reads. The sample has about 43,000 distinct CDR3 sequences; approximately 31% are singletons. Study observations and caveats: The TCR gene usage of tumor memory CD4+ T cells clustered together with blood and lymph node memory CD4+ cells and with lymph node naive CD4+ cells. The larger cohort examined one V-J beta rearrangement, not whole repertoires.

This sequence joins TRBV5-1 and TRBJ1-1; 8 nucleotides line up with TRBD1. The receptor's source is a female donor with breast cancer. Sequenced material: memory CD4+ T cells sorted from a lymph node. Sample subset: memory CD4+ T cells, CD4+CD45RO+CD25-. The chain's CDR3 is CASSTGQGTEAFF. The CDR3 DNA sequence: TGCGCCAGCAGCACCGGACAGGGCACTGAAGCTTTCTTT.